Below, 30 T cell receptor beta chains from the same sample are listed, as sequenced in a study of T cells in women clearing cervical HPV infection. Clones were sequenced by immunoSEQ multiplex PCR, and TCRdb holds only the in-frame ones, with some missing. The specimen's table records tens of thousands of clones. Source material: blood buffy coat. The receptors stem from a woman aged 18 to 75 with a cervical HPV16 infection that either progressed to CIN3+ or cleared (not recorded which).

A word on this clone: The CDR3 end falls 3 residues outside the read, so it is completed with the germline J gene. The V and J genes are TRBV6-4 and TRBJ2-1, with a possible D match to TRBD2 (6 bases). The CDR3 spans 16 residues. Germline assignment: CDR1 MRHNA and CDR2 SNTAGT. Trimming shortened V by 4 bases and J by 3 bases, and 16 bases separated the two germline ends. CDR3 amino acids: CASSVLGGSFYNEQFF. CDR3 bases read: TGTGCCAGCAGTGTGCTCGGGGGTAGCTTCTACAATGAG.

As to this clone: With the read ending 3 residues before the CDR3 end, the germline J gene is used to fill in that end. The V call is TRBV18, the J call TRBJ1-1; 9 positions match TRBD1. Germline CDR1 KGHSH, CDR2 LQKENI. The CDR3 runs to 15 residues. The trim removed 6 bases at V and 0 bases at J, leaving 5 bases unmatched. The sequenced part of the CDR3 DNA is TGTGCCAGCTCTCAACGGACAGGGGTGAACACTGAA. It codes for CASSQRTGVNTE. The full CDR3 reads CASSQRTGVNTEAFF.

On this clone itself: Read sequence stops 3 residues before the CDR3 end, and the germline J gene provides the missing end. The gene calls are TRBV28 and TRBJ2-2; D gene unclear. The CDR3 consists of 12 residues. Trimming removed 7 bases from V and 5 bases from J, with 8 bases in between. Germline V gene lookup returns CDR1 MDHEN and CDR2 SYDVKM. The CDR3 sequence is CASNSRTGELFF. The CDR3 bases that were read are TGTGCCAGCAATTCACGGACCGGGGAG.

As to this clone: Read data end 3 residues before the CDR3 end; the end is taken from the germline J gene. The chain recombines TRBV19 with TRBJ1-5; 8 bases align to TRBD1. CDR1 is LNHDA, CDR2 SQIVND, per germline (reference sequence). V lost 2 bases to trimming and J lost 5 bases; unmatched junction nucleotides: 8. This CDR3 has 16 amino acids. CDR3 protein: CASSITGGQGHQPQHF. The DNA read from the CDR3 is TGTGCCAGTAGTATAACGGGAGGACAGGGCCATCAGCCC.

With respect to this clone: The DNA ends 3 residues before the CDR3 does, and the rest of the CDR3 is filled in from the germline J gene. The chain uses TRBV11-2 and TRBJ1-3, with D possibly being TRBD1 (6 bases). Looked up from germline, CDR1 is SGHAT and CDR2 is FQNNGV. The CDR3 runs to 15 residues. Trimming pared 8 bases from V and 1 base from J, leaving 15 bases between. CDR3 protein: CASRREGVSGNTIYF. The DNA read from the CDR3 is TGTGCCAGCCGACGTGAGGGGGTTTCTGGAAACACC.

With respect to this clone: The read halts 3 residues ahead of the CDR3 end, with the missing end drawn from the germline J gene. The chain joins TRBV29-1 to TRBJ1-2; 8 bases agree with TRBD1. The CDR3 covers 15 residues. The germline V gene encodes CDR1 SQVTM and CDR2 ANQGSEA. With 0 bases clipped from V and 6 bases from J, the junction kept 9 bases outside the gene matches. CDR3 in amino acids: CSVEDLEGRGHGYTF. The sequenced part of the CDR3 DNA is TGCAGCGTTGAAGATCTTGAAGGCAGGGGGCATGGC.

Worth noting for this clone: The CDR3 extends 3 residues past the end of the read, so its final part is completed from the germline J gene. The rearrangement uses TRBV12-3 or TRBV12-4 and TRBJ2-5; perhaps TRBD2 as D (6 bases). The CDR3 is 13 residues long. Trimming cost V 5 bases and J 4 bases, with 11 bases left between them. The sequenced part of the CDR3 DNA is TGTGCCAGCAGTCCCCGACTAGGAGAGACC. Translation: CASSPRLGET. The entire CDR3 protein is CASSPRLGETQYF.

A remark on this clone: The CDR3 end is not reached by the read, which stops 3 residues before it; the germline J gene fills it in. The rearrangement links TRBV4-1 to TRBJ2-7; no clear D gene. Germline assignment: CDR1 MGHRA and CDR2 YSYEKL. The CDR3 covers 13 residues. With 3 bases removed from V and 1 base from J, the gap between germline ends came to 7 bases. The CDR3 spells CASSQSLSYEQYF. The sequenced CDR3 bases are TGCGCCAGCAGCCAGAGCCTTTCCTACGAG.

About this clone itself: The sequenced fragment ends 3 residues before the CDR3 boundary, so the rest is inferred from the germline J gene. The rearrangement links TRBV27 to TRBJ2-1, with 16 nucleotides matching TRBD2. Germline lookup yields CDR1 MNHEY and CDR2 SMNVEV (reference sequence). The CDR3 contains 16 residues. Unmatched junction bases numbered 2, after V lost 3 bases and J lost 6 bases. CDR3 residues: CASSFGTSGGVNEQFF. The sequenced part of the CDR3 DNA is TGTGCCAGCAGTTTCGGGACTAGCGGGGGGGTCAATGAG.

Concerning this clone itself: The missing CDR3 end, 3 residues past where the read stops, is filled in from the germline J gene. The genes are TRBV5-1 and TRBJ2-2; tentatively, D is TRBD2 (7 bases). This CDR3 region has 16 residues. Germline CDR1 SGHRS, CDR2 YFSETQ. V lost 0 bases to trimming and J lost 2 bases, with 11 bases between them. The CDR3 here is CASSLARGGNTGELFF. The DNA read from the CDR3 is TGCGCCAGCAGCTTGGCTAGGGGGGGAAACACCGGGGAG.

On this clone itself: The read finishes 3 residues shy of the CDR3 end, and the germline J gene is used to complete it. The chain has TRBV6-2 or TRBV6-3 and TRBJ1-2, with a tentative D call TRBD1 (6 bases). Trimming shortened V by 4 bases and J by 4 bases, and 13 bases separated the two germline ends. Germline V gene data show CDR1 as MNHEY and CDR2 as SVGEGT. The CDR3 is made up of 14 amino acids. The CDR3 loop reads CASSWPGGIYGYTF. CDR3 DNA, as far as it was read: TGTGCCAGCAGTTGGCCGGGGGGCATCTATGGC.

On this clone itself: The read terminates 3 residues before the CDR3 end, so the remaining end is supplied by the germline J gene. The chain is built from TRBV2 and TRBJ2-7; TRBD1 matches 10 bases. CDR3 size: 16 residues. V dropped 8 bases and J dropped 5; count of bases not matched to a gene: 15. Germline assignment: CDR1 SNHLY and CDR2 FYNNEI. The CDR3 bases that were read are TGTGCCAGCTCCCCTCTATACGGGACAGGGGAACACGAG. Translating it yields CASSPLYGTGEHE. The CDR3, in full, reads CASSPLYGTGEHEQYF.

Note on this clone: The CDR3 goes on 3 residues after the read ends, and that part is filled in from the germline J gene. The chain is built from TRBV6-2 or TRBV6-3 and TRBJ2-2; D gene uncertain. Germline V lookup: CDR1 MNHEY, CDR2 SVGEGT. The CDR3 has 13 residues. Between the trimmed V and J ends, which lost 2 bases and 3 bases, there was a span of 4 bases. Partial CDR3 DNA: TGTGCCAGCAGTTACATAGACACCGGGGAG. Translation gives CASSYIDTGE. The CDR3 in full is CASSYIDTGELFF.

Of note for this clone: The observed sequence ends 3 residues before the CDR3 terminus, with the missing tail filled in from the germline J gene. The chain is built from TRBV20-1 and TRBJ2-3; unclear D gene. The V and J ends lost 6 bases and 6 bases respectively, with 4 bases between them. The germline CDR1 and CDR2 sequences are DFQATT and SNEGSKA (reference sequence). The CDR3 length is 9 residues. CDR3 region: CSANDTQYF. Incomplete CDR3 DNA: TGCAGTGCCAATGATACG.

Details on this clone: The CDR3 is cut off 3 residues early in the read; its end comes from the germline J gene. The chain is built from TRBV5-6 and TRBJ1-2, with a tentative D call TRBD1 (5 bases). V lost 4 bases and J lost 1, with 14 bases in between. The CDR3 loop spans 15 amino acids. Germline V gene lookup returns CDR1 SGHDT and CDR2 YYEEEE. CDR3 DNA (partial): TGTGCCAGCAGCCTCGGAGGGGCTTTTAACTATGGC. This codes for CASSLGGAFNYG. The complete CDR3 reads CASSLGGAFNYGYTF.

Turning to this clone: The observed sequence ends 3 residues before the CDR3 terminus, with the missing tail filled in from the germline J gene. This rearrangement joins TRBV7-3 to TRBJ2-1; TRBD2 agrees at 8 bases. The germline gives CDR1 SGHTA, CDR2 FQGTGA. Losses at the gene ends were 3 bases for V and 0 bases for J; bases not matched to a gene: 4. The CDR3 runs 16 residues. The CDR3 sequence is CASSFDGGASYNEQFF. The sequenced part of the CDR3 DNA is TGTGCCAGCAGCTTCGACGGGGGGGCCTCCTACAATGAG. Complete variable domain (other parts from reference TRBV7-3 and TRBJ2-1): GAGVSQTPSNKVTEKGKYVELRCDPISGHTALYWYRQSLGQGPEFLIYFQGTGAADDSGLPNDRFFAVRPEGSVSTLKIQRTERGDSAVYLCASSFDGGASYNEQFFGPGTRLTVL.

As to this clone: The CDR3 end falls 3 residues outside the read, so it is completed with the germline J gene. The rearrangement uses TRBV7-2 and TRBJ2-3, with 8 bases aligning to TRBD1. The CDR3 runs 18 residues. Germline CDR1 reads SGHTA; CDR2 reads FQGNSA. V shed 0 bases, J shed 1 base, and the junction held 9 bases outside the gene matches. The sequenced CDR3 bases are TGTGCCAGCAGCTTAGCTTGGACAGGGAAGCACGGCACAGATACG. Translating gives CASSLAWTGKHGTDT. The whole CDR3 protein reads CASSLAWTGKHGTDTQYF.

Remarks on this clone: The CDR3 end lies 3 residues beyond the end of the read and is filled in from the germline J gene. The gene calls are TRBV19 and TRBJ1-2; D remains unclear. Trimming removed 3 bases at V and 5 bases at J, with 10 bases between. The V gene's germline CDR1 is LNHDA and CDR2 SQIVND (reference sequence). The CDR3 has 13 residues. Incomplete CDR3 DNA: TGTGCCAGTAGTATTGCAGGCGATTATGGC. It yields the protein CASSIAGDYG. The whole CDR3 protein reads CASSIAGDYGYTF.

Worth noting for this clone: The missing CDR3 end, 3 residues past where the read stops, is filled in from the germline J gene. The sample holds other DNA sequences that translate to the same CDR3. The rearrangement uses TRBV11-2 and TRBJ2-7, with 7 positions matching TRBD1. CDR1 and CDR2 from the germline V gene are SGHAT and FQNNGV. This CDR3 spans 14 amino acids. J lost 1 base, V lost 5 bases, and 5 bases had no gene match. CDR3 DNA (partial): TGTGCCAGCAGCCCGGGACAGCTATCCTACGAG. Its protein is CASSPGQLSYE. The whole CDR3 sequence reads CASSPGQLSYEQYF.

Concerning this clone: The read stops 3 residues short of the end of the CDR3; the missing end is completed from the germline J gene. This chain joins TRBV6-4 and TRBJ2-5; 11 nucleotides match TRBD2. Germline-derived CDR1 and CDR2 are MRHNA and SNTAGT. The CDR3 runs to 15 residues. V dropped 3 bases and J dropped 3; count of bases not matched to a gene: 3. CDR3 bases read: TGTGCCAGCAGTGAAACTAGCGGGGGAAAAGAGACC. Translated: CASSETSGGKET. The complete CDR3 reads CASSETSGGKETQYF.

For this clone: The read ends 3 residues shy of where the CDR3 ends; the end is completed using the germline J gene. The rearrangement links TRBV20-1 to TRBJ1-5; D perhaps matches TRBD1 (5 bases). The CDR3 runs 15 residues. Germline assignment: CDR1 DFQATT and CDR2 SNEGSKA (reference sequence). Trimming took off 1 base at V and 4 bases at J, with 14 bases between the two ends. The CDR3 here is CSARVGLSYNQPQHF. Partial CDR3 DNA: TGCAGTGCTAGAGTGGGACTAAGTTATAATCAGCCC.

Note on this clone: Coverage ceases 3 residues before the CDR3 finishes, and the germline J gene fills in the end. The chain couples TRBV4-1 to TRBJ1-2; D is possibly TRBD1 (5 bases). This CDR3 spans 14 amino acids. Germline CDR1 and CDR2: MGHRA and YSYEKL. CDR3 DNA (partial): TGCGCCAGCAGCCAAGATGGGGCAGGGTTGGGC. Protein product: CASSQDGAGLG. The whole CDR3 protein is CASSQDGAGLGYTF.

Note on this clone: The read is 3 residues too short to cover the CDR3 end, so that end is filled in from the germline J gene. The chain has TRBV5-4 and TRBJ2-7; D possibly corresponds to TRBD2 (7 bases). The CDR3 loop spans 16 amino acids. Germline-derived CDR1 and CDR2 are SGHNT and YYREEE (reference sequence). V was cut by 0 bases and J by 4 bases, with 17 bases left in between. The part of the CDR3 DNA that was read is TGTGCCAGCAGCTTGGGGTTAAGGGGGGGAGGATACGAG. As protein: CASSLGLRGGGYE. The complete CDR3 sequence is CASSLGLRGGGYEQYF. The variable domain in full, with the rest retrieved from reference TRBV5-4 and TRBJ2-7, is ETGVTQSPTHLIKTRGQQVTLRCSSQSGHNTVSWYQQALGQGPQFIFQYYREEENGRGNFPPRFSGLQFPNYSSELNVNALELDDSALYLCASSLGLRGGGYEQYFGPGTRLTVT.

Note on this clone: The CDR3 end is not reached by the read, which stops 3 residues before it; the germline J gene fills it in. The chain combines TRBV5-6 with TRBJ2-1; D is possibly TRBD2 (5 bases). Looked up from germline, CDR1 is SGHDT and CDR2 is YYEEEE. This CDR3 has 13 residues. Trimming took off 2 bases at V and 8 bases at J, with 11 bases between the two ends. The CDR3 DNA, read in part, is TGTGCCAGCAGCTTTGAGAGGGTGGATGAG. This encodes CASSFERVDE. In full, the CDR3 is CASSFERVDEQFF.

As concerns this clone: The read comes to an end 3 residues before the CDR3 does, leaving the germline J gene to fill in the end. The chain uses TRBV5-5 and TRBJ2-1; TRBD1 might be the D (6 bases). Trimming removed 0 bases from V and 2 bases from J, with 9 bases in between. Germline V CDR1 and CDR2: SGHKS, YYEKEE (reference sequence). This CDR3 has 15 amino acids. The covered CDR3 bases are TGTGCCAGCAGCTTGGAAGAGGGGGCCTACAATGAG. Protein sequence: CASSLEEGAYNE. The CDR3 in its entirety is CASSLEEGAYNEQFF.

Concerning this clone: Sequencing ends 3 residues short of the CDR3 end; the germline J gene provides the rest. The J gene is TRBJ2-3, the V gene TRBV5-8; 10 positions agree with TRBD2. The ends lost 3 bases at V and 4 bases at J; junction bases unmatched: 5. The CDR3 is 15 residues long. CDR1 is SGHTS and CDR2 is YDEGEE in the germline V gene. CDR3 bases read: TGTGCCAGCAGCTCGGGGACTAGCGCTCCAGATACG. Protein: CASSSGTSAPDT. The whole CDR3 region reads CASSSGTSAPDTQYF.

The part of the CDR3 DNA that was read is TGTGCCACCAAAGCGGGGATCGGTCCCTACAATGAG. Protein sequence: CATKAGIGPYNE. From start to end, the CDR3 is CATKAGIGPYNEQFF. This chain connects TRBV2 to TRBJ2-1, with TRBD2 identical over 7 bases. The CDR3 is cut off 3 residues early in the read; its end comes from the germline J gene. The germline V gene encodes CDR1 SNHLY and CDR2 FYNNEI. J lost 2 bases, V lost 10 bases, and 11 bases had no gene match. The CDR3 covers 15 residues.

A remark on this clone: Read coverage stops 3 residues before the CDR3 terminus; the germline J gene supplies the remainder. This chain links TRBV4-1 with TRBJ1-1; TRBD1 matches 7 bases. The CDR3 is made up of 15 amino acids. Unmatched junction bases numbered 6, after V lost 4 bases and J lost 1 base. CDR1 is MGHRA, CDR2 YSYEKL, per germline. The part of the CDR3 DNA that was read is TGCGCCAGCAGCCCCGAGGGGGCGCAGAACACTGAA. Encoded protein: CASSPEGAQNTE. In full, the CDR3 reads CASSPEGAQNTEAFF.

On this clone itself: The read terminates 3 residues ahead of where the CDR3 ends, so the germline J gene completes it. This chain links TRBV5-1 with TRBJ1-1; 10 bases are a match to TRBD1. The ends lost 5 bases at V and 0 bases at J; junction bases unmatched: 1. The CDR3 has 14 residues. Germline CDR1 and CDR2: SGHRS and YFSETQ. The DNA read from the CDR3 is TGCGCCAGCAGGGGACAGGGGATGAACACTGAA. This codes for CASRGQGMNTE. The complete CDR3 sequence is CASRGQGMNTEAFF.

Remarks on this clone: The observed sequence ends 3 residues before the CDR3 terminus, with the missing tail filled in from the germline J gene. This chain joins TRBV7-8 and TRBJ1-1; tentatively, D is TRBD1 (5 bases). The CDR3 sequence is 15 residues long. Germline loops: CDR1 SGHVS, CDR2 FQNEAQ. The germline V and J ends were trimmed by 5 bases and 3 bases, with 16 bases remaining between them. The sequenced part of the CDR3 DNA is TGTGCCAGCAGCCCCTTTCGGGGGGTGTACACTGAA. Protein product: CASSPFRGVYTE. The full CDR3 protein reads CASSPFRGVYTEAFF. The full variable domain, with the rest looked up from reference TRBV7-8 and TRBJ1-1, is GAGVSQSPRYKVAKRGQDVALRCDPISGHVSLFWYQQALGQGPEFLTYFQNEAQLDKSGLPSDRFFAERPEGSVSTLKIQRTQQEDSAVYLCASSPFRGVYTEAFFGQGTRLTVV.